Presented here are 7 T cell receptor beta chains from one specimen sequenced in a study of regulatory T cells in long-lasting Graves disease. Library construction for TCR beta used iRepertoire HTBI primers and Arm-PCR of CDR3 regions. Via MiXCR, TCRdb re-called the multiplex PCR reads, giving one row per CDR3 protein. The repertoire holds 510,000 or so distinct CDR3 sequences, around 11% seen once, with roughly 8.9% in the top ten. The time point denotes: newly diagnosed GD, antithyroid drugs for less than 3 months. PBMCs provided the RNA from which the TCR library was made. These data were also reused for a study on T cells in Graves' hyperthyroidism and ophthalmopathy.

Material: peripheral blood mononuclear cells (PBMCs), obtained at new diagnosis, from a patient treated with antithyroid drugs. Every receptor here comes from a woman aged 25 to 39 with Graves disease.

This clonotype was seen at least ten times. V is TRBV12-3 or TRBV12-4 and J is TRBJ2-3; tentative D call: TRBD2 (5 bases). The CDR3 totals 15 residues. Trimming took 1 base from V and 6 from J, leaving 14 bases between them. The CDR3 region is CASSLGGSNADTQYF. The CDR3 bases are TGTGCCAGCAGTTTAGGTGGGAGTAATGCCGATACGCAGTATTTT.

This clonotype was seen a handful of times. The genes are TRBV20-1 and TRBJ2-7; TRBD2 matches 7 bases. The ends lost 0 bases at V and 2 bases at J; junction bases unmatched: 7. The CDR3 sequence is 15 residues long. CDR1 is DFQATT and CDR2 is SNEGSKA in the germline V gene (reference sequence). DNA for the CDR3: TGCAGTGCTAGAGATCCCCCTAGCGGTACCTACGAGCAGTACTTC. Protein sequence: CSARDPPSGTYEQYF.

The sample holds many counts of this clonotype. This chain uses TRBV27 with TRBJ2-3; no clear D. The CDR3 is 14 residues long. V dropped 4 bases and J dropped 0 bases, with 8 bases sitting between them. Germline V gene sequence: CDR1 MNHEY, CDR2 SMNVEV (reference sequence). Here the CDR3 reads CASSWVLSTDTQYF. Written as DNA, the CDR3 is TGTGCCAGCAGTTGGGTTTTAAGCACAGATACGCAGTATTTT.

Many counts were recorded for this clonotype. The chain links TRBV5-1 to TRBJ1-2, with a weak D call TRBD1 (5 bases). CDR1 is SGHRS, CDR2 YFSETQ, per germline. The CDR3 sequence is 14 residues long. With 5 bases removed from V and 2 bases from J, the gap between germline ends came to 13 bases. CDR3 region: CASRRETGNYGYTF. The CDR3, as DNA: TGCGCCAGCAGACGAGAAACAGGAAACTATGGCTACACCTTC. Full variable domain (outside the CDR3, taken from reference TRBV5-1 and TRBJ1-2): KAGVTQTPRYLIKTRGQQVTLSCSPISGHRSVSWYQQTPGQGLQFLFEYFSETQRNKGNFPGRFSGRQFSNSRSEMNVSTLELGDSALYLCASRRETGNYGYTFGSGTRLTVV.

CDR3 loop: CASSFADTRRAFF. The CDR3 DNA follows: TGTGCCAGCAGTTTCGCAGATACAAGGCGGGCTTTCTTT. The chain joins TRBV12-3 or TRBV12-4 to TRBJ1-1; the D is unclear. Deletions cut 3 bases from V and 11 bases from J, with 16 bases between. CDR3 length equals 13 residues.

This clonotype showed up many times. This sequence joins TRBV29-1 and TRBJ2-3; D gene uncertain. The germline V gene encodes CDR1 SQVTM and CDR2 ANQGSEA. V dropped 4 bases and J dropped 0 bases, with 20 bases sitting between them. The length of the CDR3 is 17 residues. For the CDR3, the DNA is TGCAGCGTTGTCCATGTCGGAATGACGGCTAGCACAGATACGCAGTATTTT. This encodes CSVVHVGMTASTDTQYF.

This clonotype was observed at least ten times. The rearrangement joins TRBV20-1 to TRBJ2-7, with 9 bases fitting TRBD1. CDR3 size: 14 residues. The J segment lost 7 bases and the V segment lost 4 bases, leaving 11 bases of the junction unmatched. Germline CDR1 is DFQATT and CDR2 is SNEGSKA (reference sequence). For the CDR3, the DNA is TGCAGTGCTATCCAGGACAGGGGCTGGGGAGAGCAGTACTTC. As protein: CSAIQDRGWGEQYF.